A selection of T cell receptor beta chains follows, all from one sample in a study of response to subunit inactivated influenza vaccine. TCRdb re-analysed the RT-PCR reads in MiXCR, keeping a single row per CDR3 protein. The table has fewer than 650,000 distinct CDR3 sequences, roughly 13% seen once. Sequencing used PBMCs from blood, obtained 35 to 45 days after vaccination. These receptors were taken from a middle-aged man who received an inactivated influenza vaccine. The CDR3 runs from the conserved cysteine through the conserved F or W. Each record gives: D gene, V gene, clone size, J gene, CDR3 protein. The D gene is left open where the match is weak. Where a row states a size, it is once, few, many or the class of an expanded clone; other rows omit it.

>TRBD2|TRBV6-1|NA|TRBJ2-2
CASSEVREGGELFF
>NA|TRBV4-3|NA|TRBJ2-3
CASSQVRGTDTQYF
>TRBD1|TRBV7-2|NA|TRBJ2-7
CASSLAYGQASSYEQYF
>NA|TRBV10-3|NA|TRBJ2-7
CAISVGSYEQYF
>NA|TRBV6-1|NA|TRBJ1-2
CASSNYRTDLYGYTF
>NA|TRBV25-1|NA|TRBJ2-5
CAREGVGETQYF
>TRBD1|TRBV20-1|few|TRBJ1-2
CSAKRDRGRGYTF
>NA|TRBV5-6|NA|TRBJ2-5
CASSLDYSQETQYF
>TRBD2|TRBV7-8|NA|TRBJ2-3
CASTLAGGNTQYF
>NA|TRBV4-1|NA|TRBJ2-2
CASSQVQAGELFF
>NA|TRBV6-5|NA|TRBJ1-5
CASSYSQRAGSQPQHF
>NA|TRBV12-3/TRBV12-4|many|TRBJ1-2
CASSFDSNYGYTF
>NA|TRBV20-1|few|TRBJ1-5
CSAKDLNNQPQHF
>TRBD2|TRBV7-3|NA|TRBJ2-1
CASSVTLAGVSEQFF
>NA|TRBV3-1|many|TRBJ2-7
CASSQTGVSYEQYF
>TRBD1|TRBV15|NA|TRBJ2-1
CATSRTMTGDNEQFF
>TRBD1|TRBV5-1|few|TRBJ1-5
CASSQTGAGNQPQHF
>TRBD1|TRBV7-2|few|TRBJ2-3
CASSQYRTGGADTQYF
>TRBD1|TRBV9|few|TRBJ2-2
CASSVGTGGMAGELFF
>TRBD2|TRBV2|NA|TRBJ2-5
CAGGLEVGETQYF
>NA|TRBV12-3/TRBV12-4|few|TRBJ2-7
CASSPLLAGVEQYF
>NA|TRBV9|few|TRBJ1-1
CASSPRGAPKNTEAFF
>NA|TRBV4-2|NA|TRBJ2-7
CASSQDQRAAWQYF
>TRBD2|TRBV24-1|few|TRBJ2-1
CATSDSRLAGANNEQFF
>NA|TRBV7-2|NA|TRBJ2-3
CASNQGGADTQYF
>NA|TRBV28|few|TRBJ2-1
CASSPGIEQFF
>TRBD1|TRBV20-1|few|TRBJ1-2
CSARRDSFYGYTF
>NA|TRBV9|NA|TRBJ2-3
CASSADEGTDTQYF
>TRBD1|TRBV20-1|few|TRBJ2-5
CSAREAGQGARVVMPETQYF
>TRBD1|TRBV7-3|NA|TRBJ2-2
CASSFRDSPTGELFF
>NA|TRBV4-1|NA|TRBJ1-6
CASSQDQVTPLHF
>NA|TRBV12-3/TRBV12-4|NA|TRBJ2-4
CASSDSLAKNIQYF
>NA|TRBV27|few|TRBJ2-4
CASSSLAKNIQYF
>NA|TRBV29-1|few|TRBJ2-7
CSVLQGEREQYF
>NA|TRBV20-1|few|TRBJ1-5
CSASGTVNQPQHF
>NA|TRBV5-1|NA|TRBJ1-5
CASSLDPGRDQPQHF
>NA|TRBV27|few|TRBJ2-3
CASSFSRTDTQYF
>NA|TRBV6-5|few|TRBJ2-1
CASSYREGHYNEQFF
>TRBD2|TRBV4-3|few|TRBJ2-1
CASSQGGTGGPIVQFF
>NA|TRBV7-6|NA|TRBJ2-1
CASSFQLPGARYNEQFF
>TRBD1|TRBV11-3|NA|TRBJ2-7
CASSAHRGSYEQYF
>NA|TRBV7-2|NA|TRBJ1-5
CASSSWSGQPQHF
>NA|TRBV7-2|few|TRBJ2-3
CASSRPTGPRADTQYF
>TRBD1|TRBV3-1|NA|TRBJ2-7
CASSQVAGGIYEQYF
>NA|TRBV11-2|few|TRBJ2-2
CASSLEWTSFGELFF
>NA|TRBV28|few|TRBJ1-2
CASSLLGNNYGYTF
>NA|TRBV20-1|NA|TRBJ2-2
CSPRRVAGELFF
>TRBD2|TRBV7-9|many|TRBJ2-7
CASSLAGGVYEQYF
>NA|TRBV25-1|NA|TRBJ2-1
CASSSRVSYNEQFF
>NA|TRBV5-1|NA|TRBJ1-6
CASSFAPGHYNSPLHF
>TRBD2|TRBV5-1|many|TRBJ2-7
CASSLVAGGYEQYF